This T cell receptor (beta chain) is drawn from a study of T cell repertoires in cytomegalovirus infection. About the research overall: Researchers turned to recently identified HLA-C-restricted CMV epitopes as well as well-studied HLA-B-restricted ones. Indicated by public TCR beta signatures were CMV infection and matching HLA type. Study-level points and caveats: Cumulative public TCR beta family frequency identified CMV carriers with the relevant HLA. HLA-C-restricted CMV-specific TCR beta clonotypes prevailed in the ex vivo response.

This clonotype was found a few times. Its specificity is not known. CDR3 length: 17 residues. Trimming pared 0 bases from V and 3 bases from J, leaving 18 bases between. Germline values: CDR1 SGHNT, CDR2 YYREEE (reference sequence). TCRdb processed the reads anew with MiXCR; each CDR3 protein has one entry. This table holds about a million distinct CDR3 sequences, about a third found once. This sequence was found in a human donor in good health (CMV status not recorded). Some clones in this sample may be carry-over from other donors' samples. The specimen was cultured CD8+ T cells from PBMCs, collected from culture after CMV antigen stimulation. The V and J genes are TRBV5-4 and TRBJ1-1, with a weak D call TRBD1 (5 bases). CDR3: CASSLDGGSARDTEAFF. The DNA of the CDR3 is TGTGCCAGCAGCTTGGATGGGGGATCTGCGAGGGACACTGAAGCTTTCTTT.